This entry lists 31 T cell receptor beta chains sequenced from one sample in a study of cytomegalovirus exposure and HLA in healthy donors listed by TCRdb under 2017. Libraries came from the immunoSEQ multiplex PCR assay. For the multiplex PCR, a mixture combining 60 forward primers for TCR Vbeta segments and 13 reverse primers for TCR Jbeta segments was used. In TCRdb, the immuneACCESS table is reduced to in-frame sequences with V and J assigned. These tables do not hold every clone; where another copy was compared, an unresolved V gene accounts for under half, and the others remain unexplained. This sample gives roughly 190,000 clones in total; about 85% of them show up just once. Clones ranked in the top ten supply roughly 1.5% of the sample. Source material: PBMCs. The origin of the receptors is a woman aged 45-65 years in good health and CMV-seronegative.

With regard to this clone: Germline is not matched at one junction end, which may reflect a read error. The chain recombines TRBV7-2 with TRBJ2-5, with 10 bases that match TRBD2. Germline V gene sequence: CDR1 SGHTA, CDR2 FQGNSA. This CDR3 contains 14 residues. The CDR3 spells CASSLAGAGGTQYF. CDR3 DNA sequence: TGTGCCAGCAGCCTAGCGGGGGCTGGGGGGACCCAGTACTTC.

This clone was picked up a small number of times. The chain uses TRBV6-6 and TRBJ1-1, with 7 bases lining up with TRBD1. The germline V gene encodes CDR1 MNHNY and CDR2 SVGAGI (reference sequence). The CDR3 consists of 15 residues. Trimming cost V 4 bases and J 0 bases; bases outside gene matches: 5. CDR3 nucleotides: TGTGCCAGCAGTTCCGACAGGGACATGAACACTGAAGCTTTCTTT. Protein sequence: CASSSDRDMNTEAFF.

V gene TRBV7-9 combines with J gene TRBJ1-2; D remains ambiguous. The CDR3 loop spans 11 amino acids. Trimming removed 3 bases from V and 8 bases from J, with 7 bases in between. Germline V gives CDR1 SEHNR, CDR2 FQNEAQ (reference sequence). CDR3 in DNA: TGTGCCAGCAGCTTGGGCCAGGGCTACACCTTC. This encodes CASSLGQGYTF.

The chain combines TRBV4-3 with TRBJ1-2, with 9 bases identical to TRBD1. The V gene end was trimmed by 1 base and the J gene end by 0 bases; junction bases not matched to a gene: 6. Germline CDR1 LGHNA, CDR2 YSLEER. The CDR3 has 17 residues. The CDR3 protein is CASSQVRDRVANYGYTF. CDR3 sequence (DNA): TGCGCCAGCAGCCAAGTACGGGACAGGGTTGCTAACTATGGCTACACCTTC.

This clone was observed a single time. CDR3 DNA: TGTGCCAGCAGCGTAGAAGGGCTAGCGGGTAACACAGATACGCAGTATTTT. Protein: CASSVEGLAGNTDTQYF. The rearrangement uses TRBV9 and TRBJ2-3; 8 bases fit TRBD2. The CDR3 spans 17 residues. Germline CDR1 and CDR2: SGDLS and YYNGEE. With 0 bases clipped from V and 2 bases from J, the junction kept 8 bases outside the gene matches.

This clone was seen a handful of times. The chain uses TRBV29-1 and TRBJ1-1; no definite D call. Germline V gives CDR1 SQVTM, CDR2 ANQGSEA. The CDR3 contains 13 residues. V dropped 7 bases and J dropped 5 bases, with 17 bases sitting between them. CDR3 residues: CSAGGSRWTEAFF. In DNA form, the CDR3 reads TGCAGCGCTGGTGGGAGTCGATGGACTGAAGCTTTCTTT.

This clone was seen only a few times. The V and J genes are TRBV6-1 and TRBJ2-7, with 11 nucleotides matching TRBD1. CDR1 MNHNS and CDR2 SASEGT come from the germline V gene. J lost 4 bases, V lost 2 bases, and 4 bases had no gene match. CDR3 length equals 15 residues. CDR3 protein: CASSESGTGGYEQYF. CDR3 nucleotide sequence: TGTGCCAGCAGTGAAAGCGGGACAGGGGGTTACGAGCAGTACTTC.

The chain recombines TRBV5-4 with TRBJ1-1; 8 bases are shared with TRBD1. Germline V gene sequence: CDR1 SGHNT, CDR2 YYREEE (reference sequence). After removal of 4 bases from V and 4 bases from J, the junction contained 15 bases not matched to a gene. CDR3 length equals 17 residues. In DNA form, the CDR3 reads TGTGCCAGCAGCCCGACCCCGGGACAGGTGGAAAGCACTGAAGCTTTCTTT. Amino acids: CASSPTPGQVESTEAFF.

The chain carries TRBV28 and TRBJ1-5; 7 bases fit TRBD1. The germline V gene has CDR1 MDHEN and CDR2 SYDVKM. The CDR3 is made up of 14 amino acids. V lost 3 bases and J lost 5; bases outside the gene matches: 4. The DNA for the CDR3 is TGTGCCAGCAGTTTTCGACAGGGCCATCAGCCCCAGCATTTT. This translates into CASSFRQGHQPQHF.

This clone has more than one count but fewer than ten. CDR3 in DNA: TGTGCCAGCAGTTACTCGACCCCGAGGGCTGAAGCTTTCTTT. Residues: CASSYSTPRAEAFF. The chain carries TRBV6-5 and TRBJ1-1, with no clear D. CDR3 length equals 14 residues. The V end lost 0 bases, the J end lost 6 bases, and 11 bases lay between the germline ends. Germline CDR1 MNHEY, CDR2 SVGAGI.

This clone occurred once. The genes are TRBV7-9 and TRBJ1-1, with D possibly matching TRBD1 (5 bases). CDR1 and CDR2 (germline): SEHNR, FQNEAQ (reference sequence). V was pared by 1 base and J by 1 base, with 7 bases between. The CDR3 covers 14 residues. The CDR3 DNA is TGTGCCAGCAGCTTAGGGGGGGAGAACACTGAAGCTTTCTTT. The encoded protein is CASSLGGENTEAFF.

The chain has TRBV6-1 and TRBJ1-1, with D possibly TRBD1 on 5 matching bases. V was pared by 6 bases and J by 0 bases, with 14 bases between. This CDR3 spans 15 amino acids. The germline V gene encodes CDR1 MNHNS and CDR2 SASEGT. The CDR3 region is CASREGMGMNTEAFF. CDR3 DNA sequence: TGTGCCAGCAGGGAGGGGATGGGTATGAACACTGAAGCTTTCTTT.

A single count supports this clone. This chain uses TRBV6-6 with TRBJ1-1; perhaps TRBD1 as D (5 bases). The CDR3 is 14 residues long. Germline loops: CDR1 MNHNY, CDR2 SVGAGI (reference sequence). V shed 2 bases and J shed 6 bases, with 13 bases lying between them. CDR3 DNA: TGTGCCAGCAGTTACCCGGGACGGGGGTCTGAAGCTTTCTTT. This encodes CASSYPGRGSEAFF.

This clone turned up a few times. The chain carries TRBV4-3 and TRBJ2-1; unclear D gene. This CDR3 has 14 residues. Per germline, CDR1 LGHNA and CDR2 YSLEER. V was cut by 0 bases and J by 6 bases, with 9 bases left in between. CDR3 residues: CASSQEGRLNEQFF. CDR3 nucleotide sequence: TGCGCCAGCAGCCAAGAAGGCAGGCTCAATGAGCAGTTCTTC.

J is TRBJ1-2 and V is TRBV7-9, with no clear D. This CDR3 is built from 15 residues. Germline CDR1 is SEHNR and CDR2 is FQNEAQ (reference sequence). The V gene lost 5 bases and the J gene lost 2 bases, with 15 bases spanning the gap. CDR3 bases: TGTGCCAGCAGCCCCCTGGCGGCCGGAAACTATGGCTACACCTTC. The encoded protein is CASSPLAAGNYGYTF.

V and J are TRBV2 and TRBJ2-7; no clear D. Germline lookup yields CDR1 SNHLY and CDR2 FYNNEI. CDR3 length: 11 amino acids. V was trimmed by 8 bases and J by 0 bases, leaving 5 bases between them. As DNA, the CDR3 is TGTGCCAGCGACACCTCCTACGAGCAGTACTTC. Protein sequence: CASDTSYEQYF.

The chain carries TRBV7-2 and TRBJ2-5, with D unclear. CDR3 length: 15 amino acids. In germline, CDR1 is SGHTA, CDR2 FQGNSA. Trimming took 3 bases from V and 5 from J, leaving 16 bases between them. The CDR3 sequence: CASSLAANPQETQYF. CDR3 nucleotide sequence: TGTGCCAGCAGCTTGGCAGCGAACCCCCAGGAGACCCAGTACTTC.

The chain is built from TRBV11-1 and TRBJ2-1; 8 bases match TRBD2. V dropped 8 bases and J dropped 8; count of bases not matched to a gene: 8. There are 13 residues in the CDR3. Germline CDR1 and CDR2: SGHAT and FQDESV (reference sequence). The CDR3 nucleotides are TGTGCCAGCGGCCCAGCGGGAGTCCATGAGCAGTTCTTC. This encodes CASGPAGVHEQFF.

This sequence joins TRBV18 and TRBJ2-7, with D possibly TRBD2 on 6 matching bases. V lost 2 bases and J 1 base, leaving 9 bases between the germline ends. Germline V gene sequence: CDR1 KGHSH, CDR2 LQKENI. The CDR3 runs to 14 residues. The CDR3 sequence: CASSPGTYSYEQYF. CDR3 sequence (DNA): TGTGCCAGCTCACCAGGGACTTATTCCTACGAGCAGTACTTC.

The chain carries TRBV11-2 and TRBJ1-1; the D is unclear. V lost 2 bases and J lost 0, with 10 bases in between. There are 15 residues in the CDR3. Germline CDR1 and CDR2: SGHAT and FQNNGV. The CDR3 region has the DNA TGTGCCAGCAGCTTACCGCCAGGTATGAACACTGAAGCTTTCTTT. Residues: CASSLPPGMNTEAFF.

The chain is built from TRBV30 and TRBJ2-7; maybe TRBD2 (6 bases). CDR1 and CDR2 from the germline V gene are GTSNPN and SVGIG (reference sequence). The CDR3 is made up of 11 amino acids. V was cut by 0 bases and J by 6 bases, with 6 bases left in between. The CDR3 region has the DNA TGTGCCTGGAGTGTCGGGGGCGAGCAGTACTTC. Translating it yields CAWSVGGEQYF.

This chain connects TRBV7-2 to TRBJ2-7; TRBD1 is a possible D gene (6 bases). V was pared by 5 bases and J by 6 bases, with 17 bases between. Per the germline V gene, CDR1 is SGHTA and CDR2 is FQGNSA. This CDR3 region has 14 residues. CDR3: CASSTRRARGEQYF. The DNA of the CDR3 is TGTGCCAGCAGCACCCGACGGGCCAGGGGCGAGCAGTACTTC.

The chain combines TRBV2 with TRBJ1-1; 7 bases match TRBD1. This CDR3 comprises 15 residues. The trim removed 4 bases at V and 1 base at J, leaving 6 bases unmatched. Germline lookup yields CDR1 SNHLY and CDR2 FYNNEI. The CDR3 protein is CASSARQGPNTEAFF. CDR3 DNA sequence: TGTGCCAGCAGTGCTCGACAGGGCCCGAACACTGAAGCTTTCTTT.

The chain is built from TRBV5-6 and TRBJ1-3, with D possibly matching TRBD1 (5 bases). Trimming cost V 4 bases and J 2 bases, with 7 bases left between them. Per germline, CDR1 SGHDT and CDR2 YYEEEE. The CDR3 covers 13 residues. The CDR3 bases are TGTGCCAGCAGCGTGACAGCTGGAAACACCATATATTTT. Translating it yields CASSVTAGNTIYF.

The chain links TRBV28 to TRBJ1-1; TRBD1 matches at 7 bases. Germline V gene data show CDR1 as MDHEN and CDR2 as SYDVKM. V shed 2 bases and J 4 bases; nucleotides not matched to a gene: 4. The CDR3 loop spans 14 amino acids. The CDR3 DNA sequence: TGTGCCAGCAGTTTAGAACAGGGGCGCACTGAAGCTTTCTTT. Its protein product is CASSLEQGRTEAFF. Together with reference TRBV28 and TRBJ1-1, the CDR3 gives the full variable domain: DVKVTQSSRYLVKRTGEKVFLECVQDMDHENMFWYRQDPGLGLRLIYFSYDVKMKEKGDIPEGYSVSREKKERFSLILESASTNQTSMYLCASSLEQGRTEAFFGQGTRLTVV.

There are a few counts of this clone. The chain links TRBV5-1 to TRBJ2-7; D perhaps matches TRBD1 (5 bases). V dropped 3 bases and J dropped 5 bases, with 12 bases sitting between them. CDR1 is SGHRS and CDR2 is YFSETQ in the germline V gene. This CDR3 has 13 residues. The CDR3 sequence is CASSWGRDNEQYF. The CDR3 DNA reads TGCGCCAGCAGCTGGGGCAGGGATAACGAGCAGTACTTC.

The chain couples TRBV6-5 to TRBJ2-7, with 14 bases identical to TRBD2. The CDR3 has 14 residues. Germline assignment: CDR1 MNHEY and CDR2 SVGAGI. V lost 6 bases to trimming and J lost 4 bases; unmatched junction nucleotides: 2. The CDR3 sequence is CASSRLAGGYEQYF. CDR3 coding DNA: TGTGCCAGCAGCCGACTAGCGGGAGGGTACGAGCAGTACTTC.

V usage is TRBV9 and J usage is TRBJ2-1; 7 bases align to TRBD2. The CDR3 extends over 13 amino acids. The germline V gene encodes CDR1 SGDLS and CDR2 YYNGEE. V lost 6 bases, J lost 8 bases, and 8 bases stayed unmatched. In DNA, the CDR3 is TGTGCCAGCAATTGGGGGAGGGGCGATGAGCAGTTCTTC. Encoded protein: CASNWGRGDEQFF.

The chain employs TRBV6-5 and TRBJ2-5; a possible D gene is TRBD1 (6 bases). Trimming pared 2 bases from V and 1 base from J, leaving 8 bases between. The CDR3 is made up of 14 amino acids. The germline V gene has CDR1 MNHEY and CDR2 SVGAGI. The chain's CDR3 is CASSYVGAQETQYF. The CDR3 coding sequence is TGTGCCAGCAGTTACGTGGGGGCCCAAGAGACCCAGTACTTC.

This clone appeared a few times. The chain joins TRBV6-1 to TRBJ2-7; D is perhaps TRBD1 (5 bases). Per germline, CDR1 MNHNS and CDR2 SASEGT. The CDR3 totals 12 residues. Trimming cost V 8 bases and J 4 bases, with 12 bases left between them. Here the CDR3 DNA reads TGTGCCAGCTCAGCAGGGCGATACGAGCAGTACTTC. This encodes CASSAGRYEQYF.

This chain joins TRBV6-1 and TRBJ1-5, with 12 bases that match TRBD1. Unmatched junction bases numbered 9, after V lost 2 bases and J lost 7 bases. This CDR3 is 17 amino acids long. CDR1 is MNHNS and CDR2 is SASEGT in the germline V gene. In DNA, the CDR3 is TGTGCCAGCAGTGAAACAAAGGGACAGGGGGCAAGGCAGCCCCAGCATTTT. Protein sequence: CASSETKGQGARQPQHF.